What follows are 6 T cell receptor beta chains derived from one specimen sequenced in a study of cytomegalovirus exposure and HLA in healthy donors. The study ran its PCR with 60 Vbeta and 13 Jbeta primers. The repertoire was sequenced with immunoSEQ multiplex PCR; TCRdb's copy has only in-frame clones and lacks some. The repertoire holds 160,000 or so clones, with roughly 80% as singletons. Input material: PBMCs. Source of these receptors: a male donor in good health and CMV-seropositive.

V is TRBV10-3 and J is TRBJ2-5, with 10 bases matching TRBD2. After removal of 9 bases from V and 5 bases from J, the junction contained 3 bases not matched to a gene. Germline values: CDR1 ENHRY, CDR2 SYGVKD. This CDR3 has 12 residues. For the CDR3, the DNA is TGTGCCATAGCGGGAGGGGGGGAGACCCAGTACTTC. It codes for CAIAGGGETQYF.

The V and J genes are TRBV5-1 and TRBJ1-6; 8 bases agree with TRBD1. Germline V gene lookup returns CDR1 SGHRS and CDR2 YFSETQ. This CDR3 contains 17 residues. Trimming took 1 base from V and 8 from J; bases not matched to a gene: 11. The CDR3 sequence: CASSLTGQGVADSPLHF. In DNA, the CDR3 is TGCGCCAGCAGCTTGACTGGACAGGGTGTTGCCGATTCACCCCTCCACTTT. Based on the CDR3 plus reference TRBV5-1 and TRBJ1-6, the full variable domain is KAGVTQTPRYLIKTRGQQVTLSCSPISGHRSVSWYQQTPGQGLQFLFEYFSETQRNKGNFPGRFSGRQFSNSRSEMNVSTLELGDSALYLCASSLTGQGVADSPLHFGNGTRLTVT.

The J gene is TRBJ1-6, the V gene TRBV30, with 8 bases aligning to TRBD1. Germline assignment: CDR1 GTSNPN and CDR2 SVGIG (reference sequence). The V segment lost 3 bases and the J segment 10 bases; nucleotides outside the gene matches: 5. This CDR3 spans 13 amino acids. CDR3 DNA sequence: TGTGCCTGGAGAGGACAGGGAAACTCACCCCTCCACTTT. Its translation: CAWRGQGNSPLHF.

The gene calls are TRBV4-1 and TRBJ1-2; D gene ambiguous. Per the germline V gene, CDR1 is MGHRA and CDR2 is YSYEKL. The length of the CDR3 is 14 residues. Deletions cut 4 bases from V and 1 base from J, with 10 bases between. CDR3 sequence reads: CASSRLAGNYGYTF. The CDR3, as DNA: TGCGCCAGCAGCCGCTTGGCGGGTAACTATGGCTACACCTTC.

A remark on this clone: This same CDR3 is encoded by further DNA sequences in the sample. The rearrangement joins TRBV5-6 to TRBJ2-7; 7 bases map to TRBD2. J lost 5 bases, V lost 0 bases, and 5 bases had no gene match. This CDR3 has 14 amino acids. The V gene's germline CDR1 is SGHDT and CDR2 YYEEEE. This CDR3 reads CASSLGLAGDEQYF. The DNA for the CDR3 is TGTGCCAGCAGCTTGGGACTAGCAGGAGACGAGCAGTACTTC.

This clone was observed a handful of times. The gene calls are TRBV5-6 and TRBJ2-1, with a possible D match to TRBD2 (6 bases). V was cut by 4 bases and J by 6 bases, with 14 bases left in between. The germline V gene has CDR1 SGHDT and CDR2 YYEEEE. CDR3 length equals 14 residues. The CDR3 sequence is CASSPPQTSNEQFF. DNA of the CDR3: TGTGCCAGCAGCCCACCCCAGACTAGCAATGAGCAGTTCTTC.